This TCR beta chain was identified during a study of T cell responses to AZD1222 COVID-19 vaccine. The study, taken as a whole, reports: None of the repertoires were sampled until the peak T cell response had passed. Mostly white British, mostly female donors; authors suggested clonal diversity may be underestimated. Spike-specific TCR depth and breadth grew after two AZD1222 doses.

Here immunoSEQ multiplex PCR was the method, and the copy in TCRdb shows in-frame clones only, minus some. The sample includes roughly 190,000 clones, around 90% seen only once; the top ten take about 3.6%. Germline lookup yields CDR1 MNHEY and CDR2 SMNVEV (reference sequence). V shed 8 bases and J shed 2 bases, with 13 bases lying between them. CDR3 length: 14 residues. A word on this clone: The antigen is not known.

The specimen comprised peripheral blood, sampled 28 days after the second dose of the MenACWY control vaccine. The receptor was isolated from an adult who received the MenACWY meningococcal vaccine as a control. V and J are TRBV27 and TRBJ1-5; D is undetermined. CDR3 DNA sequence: TGTGCCAGCGGAAAGGTTACGGGCAATCAGCCCCAGCATTTT. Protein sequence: CASGKVTGNQPQHF.